This T cell receptor (beta chain) was recovered during a study of blood T cell repertoires in COVID-19. Whole-study context: T cells, B-cell-depleted T cells, or PBMCs supplied cDNA or gDNA.

TCRdb keeps only in-frame clones here, not all; method: immunoSEQ multiplex PCR. Of 150,000 to 200,000 clones in the sample, more than 80% were seen once. The material sequenced was peripheral blood. The receptor was derived from a man aged 55-75 years with acute or convalescent COVID-19.

CDR3 sequence reads: CASSVGLRYEQYF. Written as DNA, the CDR3 is TGTGCCAGCAGTGTGGGACTTCGATACGAGCAGTACTTC. V usage is TRBV2 and J usage is TRBJ2-7, with a tentative D call TRBD2 (6 bases). The V gene's germline CDR1 is SNHLY and CDR2 FYNNEI. V was trimmed by 4 bases and J by 4 bases, leaving 11 bases between them. This CDR3 contains 13 residues.